The 9 T cell receptor beta chains reported below all come from one sample, sequenced in a study of T cell changes during pregnancy in multiple sclerosis. Generated by immunoSEQ multiplex PCR, the TCRdb table keeps only in-frame clones and is missing some. Among around 70,000 clones listed, about 90% were seen once. The sequences come from peripheral blood, collected in the second trimester of pregnancy. These receptors were taken from a female donor with multiple sclerosis, enrolled in a pregnancy study.

In DNA form, the CDR3 reads TGTGCCAGTAGTATGGACAGGGCTTACGAGCAGTACTTC. It yields the protein CASSMDRAYEQYF. V usage is TRBV19 and J usage is TRBJ2-7, with 8 positions matching TRBD1. Germline V CDR1 and CDR2: LNHDA, SQIVND (reference sequence). V gave up 3 bases and J gave up 4 bases; unmatched junction bases: 2. The CDR3 is 13 residues long.

The CDR3 region is CASSLYGENQPQHF. The CDR3 bases are TGTGCCAGCAGCTTGTACGGTGAAAATCAGCCCCAGCATTTT. This sequence joins TRBV5-4 and TRBJ1-5; no definite D call. CDR3 size: 14 residues. Germline V gives CDR1 SGHNT, CDR2 YYREEE (reference sequence). Deletions cut 1 base from V and 4 bases from J, with 9 bases between.

This clone appeared a single time. The J gene is TRBJ1-1, the V gene TRBV5-1, with D possibly TRBD1 on 5 matching bases. The CDR3 length is 13 residues. Trimming removed 3 bases from V and 0 bases from J, with 6 bases in between. The V gene's germline CDR1 is SGHRS and CDR2 YFSETQ. The CDR3 reads CASSWDLNTEAFF. The DNA of the CDR3 is TGCGCCAGCAGCTGGGACTTGAACACTGAAGCTTTCTTT. Full variable domain (missing parts from reference TRBV5-1 and TRBJ1-1): KAGVTQTPRYLIKTRGQQVTLSCSPISGHRSVSWYQQTPGQGLQFLFEYFSETQRNKGNFPGRFSGRQFSNSRSEMNVSTLELGDSALYLCASSWDLNTEAFFGQGTRLTVV.

This clone was observed a handful of times. The V gene is TRBV7-8, the J gene TRBJ1-6; D ambiguous. V lost 2 bases and J 7 bases, leaving 6 bases between the germline ends. CDR1 and CDR2 (germline): SGHVS, FQNEAQ. CDR3 length equals 13 residues. CDR3 sequence reads: CASSLIANSPLHF. In DNA, the CDR3 is TGTGCCAGCAGCTTAATTGCGAATTCACCCCTCCACTTT.

J is TRBJ2-7 and V is TRBV4-2; weak D call: TRBD1 (5 bases). This CDR3 is built from 14 residues. Germline lookup yields CDR1 LGHNA and CDR2 YNFKEQ. The V and J ends lost 2 bases and 3 bases respectively, with 11 bases between them. The CDR3 DNA reads TGTGCCAGCAGCCAACAGGGCGAGGTCTACGAGCAGTACTTC. Translation gives CASSQQGEVYEQYF.

J is TRBJ1-2 and V is TRBV5-6; D is unresolved. Trimming shortened V by 1 base and J by 8 bases, and 12 bases separated the two germline ends. The CDR3 has 13 amino acids. Germline V gene data show CDR1 as SGHDT and CDR2 as YYEEEE. The CDR3 nucleotides read TGTGCCAGCAGCTTGTCGACCCGCGGGGGCTACACCTTC. Encoded protein: CASSLSTRGGYTF.

The J gene is TRBJ1-1, the V gene TRBV29-1; D possibly corresponds to TRBD1 (5 bases). The V and J ends lost 4 bases and 2 bases respectively, with 14 bases between them. Germline V gene lookup returns CDR1 SQVTM and CDR2 ANQGSEA. CDR3 length: 14 residues. The CDR3 DNA is TGCAGCGTTGTTCCCGTTGGGGCCAACACTGAAGCTTTCTTT. Protein: CSVVPVGANTEAFF.

This chain connects TRBV2 to TRBJ2-5, with D possibly TRBD1 on 6 matching bases. The CDR3 spans 13 residues. Trimming took 4 bases from V and 4 from J, leaving 10 bases between them. Per germline, CDR1 SNHLY and CDR2 FYNNEI. CDR3 bases: TGTGCCAGCAGTGCCCAGGGGAGAGAGACCCAGTACTTC. Translating gives CASSAQGRETQYF. The variable domain in full, with the rest retrieved from reference TRBV2 and TRBJ2-5, is EPEVTQTPSHQVTQMGQEVILRCVPISNHLYFYWYRQILGQKVEFLVSFYNNEISEKSEIFDDQFSVERPDGSNFTLKIRSTKLEDSAMYFCASSAQGRETQYFGPGTRLLVL.

V gene TRBV9 combines with J gene TRBJ2-7, with D possibly TRBD1 on 6 matching bases. The CDR3 contains 15 residues. In germline, CDR1 is SGDLS, CDR2 YYNGEE. Deletions cut 3 bases from V and 9 bases from J, with 22 bases between. The CDR3 is CASSADSYSLRGQYF. The CDR3 DNA reads as TGTGCCAGCAGCGCGGACAGCTACTCCCTACGAGGGCAGTACTTC. Variable domain in full (rest from reference TRBV9 and TRBJ2-7): DSGVTQTPKHLITATGQRVTLRCSPRSGDLSVYWYQQSLDQGLQFLIQYYNGEERAKGNILERFSAQQFPDLHSELNLSSLELGDSALYFCASSADSYSLRGQYFGPGTRLTVT.